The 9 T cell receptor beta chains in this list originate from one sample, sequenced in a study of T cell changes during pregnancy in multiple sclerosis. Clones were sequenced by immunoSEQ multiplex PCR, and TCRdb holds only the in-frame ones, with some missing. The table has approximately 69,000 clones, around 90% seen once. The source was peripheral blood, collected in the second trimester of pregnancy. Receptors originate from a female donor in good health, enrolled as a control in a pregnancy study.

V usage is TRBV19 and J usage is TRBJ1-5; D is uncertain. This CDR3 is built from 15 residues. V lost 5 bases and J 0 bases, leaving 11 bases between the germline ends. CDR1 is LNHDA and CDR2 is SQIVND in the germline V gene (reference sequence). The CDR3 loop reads CASSPRADSNQPQHF. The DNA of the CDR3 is TGTGCCAGTAGTCCCCGAGCGGATAGCAATCAGCCCCAGCATTTT.

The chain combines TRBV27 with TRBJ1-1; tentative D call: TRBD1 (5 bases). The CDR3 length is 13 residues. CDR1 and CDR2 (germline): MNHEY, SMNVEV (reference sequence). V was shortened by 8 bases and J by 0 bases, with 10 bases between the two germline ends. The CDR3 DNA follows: TGTGCCAGCGGTCGGGGGATGAACACTGAAGCTTTCTTT. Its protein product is CASGRGMNTEAFF.

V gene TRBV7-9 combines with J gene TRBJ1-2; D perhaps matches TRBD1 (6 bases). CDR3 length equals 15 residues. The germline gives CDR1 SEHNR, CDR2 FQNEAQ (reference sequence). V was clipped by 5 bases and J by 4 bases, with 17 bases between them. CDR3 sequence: CASSPQSTGIYGYTF. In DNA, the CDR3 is TGTGCCAGCAGCCCACAATCAACAGGGATCTATGGCTACACCTTC.

The CDR3: CASRRAGTGNTIYF. CDR3 nucleotide sequence: TGTGCCAGCAGAAGGGCAGGGACTGGAAACACCATATATTTT. The gene calls are TRBV2 and TRBJ1-3, with a weak D call TRBD1 (5 bases). The CDR3 has 14 amino acids. From germline, CDR1 is SNHLY and CDR2 FYNNEI. Trimming shortened V by 6 bases and J by 2 bases, and 11 bases separated the two germline ends.

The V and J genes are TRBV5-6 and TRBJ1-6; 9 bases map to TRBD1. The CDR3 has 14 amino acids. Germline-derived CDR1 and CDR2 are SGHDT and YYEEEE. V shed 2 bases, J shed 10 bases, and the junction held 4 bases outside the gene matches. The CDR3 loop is CASSLRQGGSPLHF. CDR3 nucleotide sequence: TGTGCCAGCAGCTTAAGACAGGGGGGGTCACCCCTCCACTTT.

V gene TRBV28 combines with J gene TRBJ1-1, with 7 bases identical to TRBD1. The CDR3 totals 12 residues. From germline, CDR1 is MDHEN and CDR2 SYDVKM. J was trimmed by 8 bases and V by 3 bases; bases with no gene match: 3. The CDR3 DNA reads TGTGCCAGCAGTTTTAAGGGGGCAGAAGCTTTCTTT. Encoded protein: CASSFKGAEAFF.

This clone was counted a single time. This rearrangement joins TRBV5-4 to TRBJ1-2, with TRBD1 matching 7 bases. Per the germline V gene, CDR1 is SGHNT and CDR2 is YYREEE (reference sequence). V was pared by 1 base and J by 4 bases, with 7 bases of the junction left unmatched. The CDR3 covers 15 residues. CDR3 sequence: CASSLSQGKFYGYTF. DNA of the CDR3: TGTGCCAGCAGCTTGTCACAGGGGAAGTTCTATGGCTACACCTTC.

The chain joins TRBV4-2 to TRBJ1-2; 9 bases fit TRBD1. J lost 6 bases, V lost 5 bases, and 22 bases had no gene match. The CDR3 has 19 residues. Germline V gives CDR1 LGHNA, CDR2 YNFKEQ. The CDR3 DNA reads TGTGCCAGCAGCAAAACCTCACCCGGGGGGGGCCGGGACAGGGATGGCTACACCTTC. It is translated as CASSKTSPGGGRDRDGYTF.

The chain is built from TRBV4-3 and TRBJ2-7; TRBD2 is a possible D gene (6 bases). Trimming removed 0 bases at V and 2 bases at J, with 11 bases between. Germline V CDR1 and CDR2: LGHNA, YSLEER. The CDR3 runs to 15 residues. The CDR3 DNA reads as TGCGCCAGCAGCCAAGAGGGGGGTGGGCCCTACGAGCAGTACTTC. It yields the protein CASSQEGGGPYEQYF.